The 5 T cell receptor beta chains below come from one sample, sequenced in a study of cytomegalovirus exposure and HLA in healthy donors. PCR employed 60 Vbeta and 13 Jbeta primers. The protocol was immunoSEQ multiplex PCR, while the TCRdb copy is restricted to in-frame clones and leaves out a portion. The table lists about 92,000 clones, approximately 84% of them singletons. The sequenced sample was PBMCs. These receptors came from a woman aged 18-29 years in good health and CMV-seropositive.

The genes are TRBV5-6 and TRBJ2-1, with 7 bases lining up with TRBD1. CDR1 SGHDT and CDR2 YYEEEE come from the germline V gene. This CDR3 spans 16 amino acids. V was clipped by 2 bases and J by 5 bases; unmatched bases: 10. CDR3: CASSFPRGQVHNEQFF. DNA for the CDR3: TGTGCCAGCAGCTTCCCCCGAGGACAGGTCCACAATGAGCAGTTCTTC.

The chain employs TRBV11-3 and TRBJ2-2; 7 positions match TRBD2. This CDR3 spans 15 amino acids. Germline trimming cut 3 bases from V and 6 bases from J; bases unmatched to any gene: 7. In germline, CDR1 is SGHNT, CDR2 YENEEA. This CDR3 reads CASSFTSDFAGELFF. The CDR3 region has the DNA TGTGCCAGCAGCTTTACTAGCGACTTCGCCGGGGAGCTGTTTTTT.

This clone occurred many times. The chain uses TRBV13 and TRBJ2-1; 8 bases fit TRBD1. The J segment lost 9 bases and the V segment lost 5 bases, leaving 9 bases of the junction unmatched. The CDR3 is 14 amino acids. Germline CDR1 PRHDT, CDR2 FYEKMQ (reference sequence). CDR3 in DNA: TGTGCCAGCAGCCACGACAGGGGTCTTGGTGAGCAGTTCTTC. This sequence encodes CASSHDRGLGEQFF.

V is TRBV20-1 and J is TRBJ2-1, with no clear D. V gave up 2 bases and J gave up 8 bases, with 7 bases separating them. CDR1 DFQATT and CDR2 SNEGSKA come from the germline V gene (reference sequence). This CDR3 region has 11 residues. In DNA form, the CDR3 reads TGCAGTGCTAGATATGAGTATGAGCAGTTCTTC. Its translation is CSARYEYEQFF.

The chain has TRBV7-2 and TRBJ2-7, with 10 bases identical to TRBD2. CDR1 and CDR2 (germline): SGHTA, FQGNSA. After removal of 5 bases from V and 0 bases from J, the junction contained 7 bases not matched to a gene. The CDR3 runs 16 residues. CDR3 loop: CASSIRAGGLSYEQYF. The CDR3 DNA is TGTGCCAGCAGCATCCGAGCGGGAGGGCTCTCCTACGAGCAGTACTTC.